Listed here are 8 T cell receptor beta chains from one sample, sequenced in a study of T cells in Graves' hyperthyroidism and ophthalmopathy (dated by TCRdb to between 2018 and 2021). Libraries came from multiplex PCR. Sequencing relied on an Illumina HiSeq 2000. The TCR beta CDR3 regions were amplified from the RNA transcripts. A first-round RT-PCR of the TCR CDR3 used the HTBI primer set with the Qiagen OneStep RT-PCR kit. TCRdb reanalyzed the raw reads on its own, using fastp at Q25 for trimming and MiXCR for clone calling, and kept in-frame beta chains. Rows are combined by CDR3 protein, so each entry shows the most common genes and DNA. This sample holds 300,000 to 450,000 distinct CDR3 sequences; approximately 25% were observed only once. The top ten hold roughly 80% of the sample. The specimen sequenced was blood. The receptors derive from a man between 45 and 60 years old with Graves' hyperthyroidism.

The rearrangement links TRBV7-9 to TRBJ1-2; tentatively, D is TRBD1 (5 bases). The CDR3 contains 14 residues. Germline CDR1 is SEHNR and CDR2 is FQNEAQ (reference sequence). Between the trimmed V and J ends, which lost 3 bases and 5 bases, there was a span of 13 bases. The CDR3 DNA is TGTGCCAGCAGCTTCGGGACTCGGATATATGGCTACACCTTC. Translated: CASSFGTRIYGYTF.

The table lists this clonotype with many counts. V and J are TRBV20-1 and TRBJ1-2; D uncertain. CDR1 DFQATT and CDR2 SNEGSKA come from the germline V gene (reference sequence). V lost 7 bases and J 0 bases, leaving 9 bases between the germline ends. CDR3 length: 12 amino acids. In DNA form, the CDR3 reads TGCAGTGTTAGGACGGCTAACTATGGCTACACCTTC. It is translated as CSVRTANYGYTF.

This CDR3 reads CASSQAGIAYEQYF. CDR3 in DNA: TGTGCCAGCAGCCAAGCAGGGATTGCTTACGAGCAGTACTTC. This chain connects TRBV3-1 to TRBJ2-7, with a tentative D call TRBD1 (5 bases). Germline lookup yields CDR1 LGHDT and CDR2 YNNKEL (reference sequence). The ends were cut back, 1 base at V and 4 bases at J, with 11 bases in the middle. CDR3 length: 14 residues.

The chain combines TRBV7-2 with TRBJ2-4; D might be TRBD2 (5 bases). The CDR3 is 13 residues long. Germline-derived CDR1 and CDR2 are SGHTA and FQGNSA. Deletions cut 1 base from V and 8 bases from J, with 9 bases between. The CDR3 protein is CASSLGHGDIQYF. The CDR3 DNA reads TGTGCCAGCAGCTTAGGACACGGGGACATTCAGTACTTC.

This clonotype was observed many times. The rearrangement links TRBV7-2 to TRBJ2-3, with D possibly matching TRBD1 (6 bases). Per germline, CDR1 SGHTA and CDR2 FQGNSA. V was pared by 1 base and J by 4 bases, with 12 bases between. This CDR3 comprises 15 residues. The CDR3 here is CASSLVQGRPDTQYF. Here the CDR3 DNA reads TGTGCCAGCAGCTTAGTACAGGGTCGCCCAGATACGCAGTATTTT. Full variable domain (rest looked up from reference TRBV7-2 and TRBJ2-3): GAGVSQSPSNKVTEKGKDVELRCDPISGHTALYWYRQSLGQGLEFLIYFQGNSAPDKSGLPSDRFSAERTGGSVSTLTIQRTQQEDSAVYLCASSLVQGRPDTQYFGPGTRLTVL.

This chain connects TRBV6-2 or TRBV6-3 to TRBJ2-1; TRBD2 matches 9 bases. Trimming removed 2 bases from V and 4 bases from J; junction bases left unmatched: 6. There are 16 residues in the CDR3. CDR1 and CDR2 (germline): MNHEY, SVGEGT. CDR3 residues: CASSYPASGKYNEQFF. DNA for the CDR3: TGTGCCAGCAGTTACCCGGCTAGCGGGAAATACAATGAGCAGTTCTTC.

Concerning this clonotype: Since a much larger clone is just one base distant, this may be a read error. V usage is TRBV6-1 and J usage is TRBJ2-1, with D unclear. The tail of the sequence fits TRBJ2-7 better, so the J call may be wrong. CDR3 length: 14 amino acids. Germline V CDR1 and CDR2: MNHNS, SASEGT. The CDR3 protein is CASSERLFYNEQYF. CDR3 nucleotide sequence: TGTGCCAGCAGTGAACGGCTATTTTACAATGAGCAGTACTTC.

This clonotype was seen just once. The junction and the germline gene differ at one end; a read error may be behind it. The chain uses TRBV11-2 and TRBJ2-5; maybe TRBD1 (5 bases). The CDR3 totals 13 residues. CDR1 SGHAT and CDR2 FQNNGV come from the germline V gene. This CDR3 reads CASSLGRQETRYF. The CDR3 nucleotides read TGTGCCAGCAGCCTGGGGCGGCAAGAGACCCGGTACTTC.